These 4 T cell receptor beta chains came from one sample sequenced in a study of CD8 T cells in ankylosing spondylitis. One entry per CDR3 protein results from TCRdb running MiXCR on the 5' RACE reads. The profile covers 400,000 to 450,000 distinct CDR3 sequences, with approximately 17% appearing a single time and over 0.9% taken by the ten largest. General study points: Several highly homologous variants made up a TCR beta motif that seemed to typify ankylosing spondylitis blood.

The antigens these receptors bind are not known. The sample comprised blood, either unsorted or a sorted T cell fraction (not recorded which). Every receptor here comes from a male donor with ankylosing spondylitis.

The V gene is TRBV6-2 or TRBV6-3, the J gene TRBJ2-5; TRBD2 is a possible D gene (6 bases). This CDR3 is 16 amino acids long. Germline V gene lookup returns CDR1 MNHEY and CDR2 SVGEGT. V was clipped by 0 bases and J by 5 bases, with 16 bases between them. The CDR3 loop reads CASSYSRESSRETQYF. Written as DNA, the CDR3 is TGTGCCAGCAGTTACTCCCGGGAGTCCTCCAGGGAGACCCAGTACTTC.

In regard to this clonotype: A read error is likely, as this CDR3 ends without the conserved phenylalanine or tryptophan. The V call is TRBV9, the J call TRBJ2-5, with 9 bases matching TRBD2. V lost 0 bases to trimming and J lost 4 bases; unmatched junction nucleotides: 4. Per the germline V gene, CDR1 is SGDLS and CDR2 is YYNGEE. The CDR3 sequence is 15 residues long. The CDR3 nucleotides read TGTGCCAGCAGCGTAGGTCCTAGCGGGGCAGAGACCCAGTACCTC. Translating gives CASSVGPSGAETQYL.

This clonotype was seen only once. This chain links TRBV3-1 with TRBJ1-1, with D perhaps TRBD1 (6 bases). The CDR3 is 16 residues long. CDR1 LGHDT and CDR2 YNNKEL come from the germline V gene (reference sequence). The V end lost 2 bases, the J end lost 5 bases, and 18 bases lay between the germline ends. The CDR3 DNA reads TGTGCCAGCAGCCAACGCGCCGTCAGGGGAAGAACTGAAGCTTTCTTT. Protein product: CASSQRAVRGRTEAFF.

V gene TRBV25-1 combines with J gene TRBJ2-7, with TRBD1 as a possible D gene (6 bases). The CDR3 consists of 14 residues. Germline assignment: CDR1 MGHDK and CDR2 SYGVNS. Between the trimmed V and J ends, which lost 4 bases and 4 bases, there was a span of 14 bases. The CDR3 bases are TGTGCCAGCAGTGGAAGGACAGCGCCATACGAGCAGTACTTC. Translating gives CASSGRTAPYEQYF.